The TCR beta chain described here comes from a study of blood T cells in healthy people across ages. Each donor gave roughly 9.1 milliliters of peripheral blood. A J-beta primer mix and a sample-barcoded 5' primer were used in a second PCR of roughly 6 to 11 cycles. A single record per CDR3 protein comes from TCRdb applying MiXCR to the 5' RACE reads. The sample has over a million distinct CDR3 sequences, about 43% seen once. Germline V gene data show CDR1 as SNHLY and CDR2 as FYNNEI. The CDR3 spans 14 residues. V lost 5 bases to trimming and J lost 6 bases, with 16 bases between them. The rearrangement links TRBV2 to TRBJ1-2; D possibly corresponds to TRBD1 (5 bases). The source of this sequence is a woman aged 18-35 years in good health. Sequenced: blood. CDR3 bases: TGTGCCAGCAGTAACAGGTGGCAAGGGGATGGCTACACCTTC. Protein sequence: CASSNRWQGDGYTF.